Listed here are 17 T cell receptor beta chains from one sample, sequenced in a study of cytomegalovirus exposure and HLA in healthy donors. The PCR was carried out with 60 Vbeta primers and 13 Jbeta primers. Libraries were prepared by immunoSEQ multiplex PCR; TCRdb keeps only in-frame clonotypes and omits some of them. The table records roughly 150,000 clones, roughly 70% of them present only once. The specimen was PBMCs. The source is a man aged 30 to 39 in good health and CMV-seronegative.

V gene TRBV5-4 combines with J gene TRBJ2-7; a weak D match, TRBD1 (6 bases). The CDR3 has 13 residues. Trimming took 0 bases from V and 4 from J, leaving 8 bases between them. The germline V gene has CDR1 SGHNT and CDR2 YYREEE (reference sequence). CDR3 DNA: TGTGCCAGCAGCTTGGGACAGGAGTACGAGCAGTACTTC. Translating it yields CASSLGQEYEQYF.

V gene TRBV4-2 combines with J gene TRBJ1-2; 8 bases match TRBD1. Germline V gene sequence: CDR1 LGHNA, CDR2 YNFKEQ. With V trimmed by 4 bases and J by 7 bases, 8 bases remained unmatched. CDR3 length: 14 residues. The CDR3, as DNA: TGTGCCAGCAGCCTCGCAGGGGGCGCGAGTGGCTACACCTTC. Amino acid sequence: CASSLAGGASGYTF.

The chain uses TRBV4-2 and TRBJ1-6; TRBD1 might be the D (5 bases). Germline loops: CDR1 LGHNA, CDR2 YNFKEQ. Between the trimmed V and J ends, which lost 2 bases and 9 bases, there was a span of 17 bases. This CDR3 is built from 16 residues. In DNA, the CDR3 is TGTGCCAGCAGCCAAATTTACCAGGGCGACGGTTCACCCCTCCACTTT. Amino acids: CASSQIYQGDGSPLHF.

The V call is TRBV2, the J call TRBJ2-1; 7 bases are a match to TRBD2. V gave up 5 bases and J gave up 8 bases; unmatched junction bases: 15. The CDR3 length is 16 residues. Germline assignment: CDR1 SNHLY and CDR2 FYNNEI. The CDR3 DNA sequence: TGTGCCAGCAGTCGTCGTGGGCGGGAGACCGGCCATGAGCAGTTCTTC. It codes for CASSRRGRETGHEQFF.

V gene TRBV18 combines with J gene TRBJ1-1; D remains unclear. Between the trimmed V and J ends, which lost 6 bases and 4 bases, there was a span of 15 bases. Germline V lookup: CDR1 KGHSH, CDR2 LQKENI. The CDR3 runs to 14 residues. The CDR3 reads CASSPDQVATEAFF. CDR3 nucleotides: TGTGCCAGCTCCCCCGACCAGGTTGCCACTGAAGCTTTCTTT.

This chain joins TRBV5-1 and TRBJ2-5; 7 bases line up with TRBD1. The germline V gene has CDR1 SGHRS and CDR2 YFSETQ. The CDR3 sequence is 14 residues long. Trimming removed 3 bases from V and 3 bases from J; junction bases left unmatched: 5. In DNA form, the CDR3 reads TGCGCCAGCAGCTACGCCGGGACAGAAGAGACCCAGTACTTC. This encodes CASSYAGTEETQYF. The full variable domain, rest sourced from reference TRBV5-1 and TRBJ2-5, is KAGVTQTPRYLIKTRGQQVTLSCSPISGHRSVSWYQQTPGQGLQFLFEYFSETQRNKGNFPGRFSGRQFSNSRSEMNVSTLELGDSALYLCASSYAGTEETQYFGPGTRLLVL.

In DNA form, the CDR3 reads TGTGCCAGCAGCTCTCACCCGGGACAGGGTTACGAGCAGTACTTC. Encoded protein: CASSSHPGQGYEQYF. The chain employs TRBV5-6 and TRBJ2-7; TRBD1 matches at 9 bases. This CDR3 has 15 amino acids. V trimming: 3 bases; J trimming: 4 bases; junction bases outside the gene matches: 8. Germline CDR1 reads SGHDT; CDR2 reads YYEEEE.

This clone occurred a few times. The chain has TRBV11-2 and TRBJ2-4; D is perhaps TRBD1 (5 bases). Per the germline V gene, CDR1 is SGHAT and CDR2 is FQNNGV. The CDR3 contains 14 residues. V lost 5 bases to trimming and J lost 2 bases, with 10 bases between them. The CDR3 nucleotides are TGTGCCAGCAGCGTCAGGGATCCCAAAAACATTCAGTACTTC. This codes for CASSVRDPKNIQYF.

The rearrangement uses TRBV5-8 and TRBJ2-3; D might be TRBD1 (6 bases). V dropped 3 bases and J dropped 3 bases, with 17 bases sitting between them. CDR3 length: 16 residues. Germline V lookup: CDR1 SGHTS, CDR2 YDEGEE. In DNA, the CDR3 is TGTGCCAGCAGCTGGTACACAGGGCTCGAGACAGATACGCAGTATTTT. As protein: CASSWYTGLETDTQYF. Complete variable domain (other parts from reference TRBV5-8 and TRBJ2-3): EAGVTQSPTHLIKTRGQQATLRCSPISGHTSVYWYQQALGLGLQFLLWYDEGEERNRGNFPPRFSGRQFPNYSSELNVNALELEDSALYLCASSWYTGLETDTQYFGPGTRLTVL.

V gene TRBV15 combines with J gene TRBJ2-2, with TRBD2 matching 7 bases. Germline V gene lookup returns CDR1 LNHNV and CDR2 YYDKDF (reference sequence). The CDR3 runs to 16 residues. J was trimmed by 2 bases and V by 5 bases; bases with no gene match: 8. This CDR3 is CATSQRLAVNTGELFF. The CDR3 bases are TGTGCCACCAGCCAGCGACTAGCCGTAAACACCGGGGAGCTGTTTTTT.

CDR3 sequence: CASSDPGTGISGANVLTF. The CDR3 DNA follows: TGTGCCAGCAGTGATCCCGGGACAGGGATTTCTGGGGCCAACGTCCTGACTTTC. This chain connects TRBV25-1 to TRBJ2-6, with 9 bases that match TRBD1. The CDR3 extends over 18 amino acids. Germline V lookup: CDR1 MGHDK, CDR2 SYGVNS. After removal of 3 bases from V and 1 base from J, the junction contained 7 bases not matched to a gene.

Note on this clone: This sample also contains other DNA sequences that code for the same CDR3. The chain joins TRBV18 to TRBJ1-2, with TRBD1 matching over 8 bases. The V gene's germline CDR1 is KGHSH and CDR2 LQKENI. This CDR3 comprises 13 residues. V gave up 6 bases and J gave up 3 bases; unmatched junction bases: 3. CDR3 in DNA: TGTGCCAGCTCCCCGGGACAGGACTATGGCTACACCTTC. It translates to CASSPGQDYGYTF.

The chain employs TRBV11-2 and TRBJ2-1; 11 bases map to TRBD2. Germline CDR1 and CDR2: SGHAT and FQNNGV. J was trimmed by 0 bases and V by 5 bases; bases with no gene match: 6. The CDR3 is 17 amino acids. CDR3 sequence: CASSGTSGVSSYNEQFF. Here the CDR3 DNA reads TGTGCCAGCAGCGGGACTAGCGGAGTCAGCTCCTACAATGAGCAGTTCTTC. The full variable domain, rest sourced from reference TRBV11-2 and TRBJ2-1, is EAGVAQSPRYKIIEKRQSVAFWCNPISGHATLYWYQQILGQGPKLLIQFQNNGVVDDSQLPKDRFSAERLKGVDSTLKIQPAKLEDSAVYLCASSGTSGVSSYNEQFFGPGTRLTVL.

The chain has TRBV4-2 and TRBJ2-1, with D possibly TRBD2 on 5 matching bases. The CDR3 loop spans 16 amino acids. CDR1 LGHNA and CDR2 YNFKEQ come from the germline V gene. The V end was cut by 0 bases, the J end by 11 bases, with 20 bases between. The CDR3 DNA is TGTGCCAGCAGCCAAGAAGGCGGATTCCAGGTCGGGAAGCAGTTCTTC. It encodes CASSQEGGFQVGKQFF.

The chain uses TRBV28 and TRBJ2-7; perhaps TRBD2 as D (5 bases). CDR1 is MDHEN and CDR2 is SYDVKM in the germline V gene. This CDR3 region has 13 residues. The V end lost 7 bases, the J end lost 11 bases, and 21 bases lay between the germline ends. The CDR3 loop is CASTHHSGREKYF. The CDR3 DNA reads TGTGCCAGCACCCACCACTCGGGCCGGGAAAAGTACTTC.

J is TRBJ2-7 and V is TRBV6-6, with 9 nucleotides matching TRBD1. The CDR3 runs 16 residues. Germline V gives CDR1 MNHNY, CDR2 SVGAGI (reference sequence). Losses at the gene ends were 8 bases for V and 0 bases for J; bases not matched to a gene: 11. CDR3 sequence: CASGDPGTGSSYEQYF. In nucleotides, the CDR3 is TGTGCCAGCGGGGATCCGGGGACAGGGAGCTCCTACGAGCAGTACTTC.

V and J are TRBV18 and TRBJ1-3, with D possibly being TRBD1 (5 bases). The CDR3 has 16 amino acids. The V end was cut by 4 bases, the J end by 0 bases, with 13 bases between. Germline lookup yields CDR1 KGHSH and CDR2 LQKENI. DNA of the CDR3: TGTGCCAGCTCACTCCAGGGCGAAAGCTCTGGAAACACCATATATTTT. This sequence encodes CASSLQGESSGNTIYF.